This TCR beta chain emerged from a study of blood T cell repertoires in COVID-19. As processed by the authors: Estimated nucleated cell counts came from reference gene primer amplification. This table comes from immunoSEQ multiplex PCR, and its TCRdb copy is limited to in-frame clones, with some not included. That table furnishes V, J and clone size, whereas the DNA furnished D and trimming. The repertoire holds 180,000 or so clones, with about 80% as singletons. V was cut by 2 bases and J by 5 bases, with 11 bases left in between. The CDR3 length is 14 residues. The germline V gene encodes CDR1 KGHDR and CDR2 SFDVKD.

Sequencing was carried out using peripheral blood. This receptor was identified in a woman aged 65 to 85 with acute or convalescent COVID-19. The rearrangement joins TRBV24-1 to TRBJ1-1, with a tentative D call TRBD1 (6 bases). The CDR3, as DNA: TGTGCCACCAGTGATTCACTCAGGGGAACTGAAGCTTTCTTT. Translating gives CATSDSLRGTEAFF.